The 9 T cell receptor beta chains below all came from one sample that was sequenced in a study of CD8+CD57+ T cells in acquired aplastic anemia. CDR3 and TCR beta VDJ profiling relied on genomic DNA as the template. MiXCR, run by TCRdb on the reads, gives a single entry per CDR3 protein. The table includes about 180,000 distinct CDR3 sequences, 55% to 65% detected once. Patients sequenced had flow cytometry evidence of CD8+CD57+ cell expansion. What was sequenced was sorted CD4+, CD8+, or CD8+CD57+ T cells (not recorded which) from PBMCs. The receptors were sampled from a human donor with aplastic anemia.

The chain links TRBV7-6 to TRBJ1-5; 7 nucleotides align to TRBD1. The germline V gene has CDR1 SGHVS and CDR2 FNYEAQ. The length of the CDR3 is 15 residues. V shed 1 base, J shed 3 bases, and the junction held 3 bases outside the gene matches. The CDR3 spells CASSLEQGPNQPQHF. DNA for the CDR3: TGTGCCAGCAGCTTAGAACAGGGGCCCAATCAGCCCCAGCATTTT.

The chain combines TRBV15 with TRBJ2-6; D remains unclear. V was pared by 0 bases and J by 4 bases, with 10 bases between. The CDR3 runs 16 residues. Looked up from germline, CDR1 is LNHNV and CDR2 is YYDKDF (reference sequence). The chain's CDR3 is CATSRDARVGANVLTF. In nucleotides, the CDR3 is TGTGCCACCAGCAGAGATGCAAGGGTCGGGGCCAACGTCCTGACTTTC.

The V and J genes are TRBV7-6 and TRBJ2-2; D uncertain. Trimming shortened V by 7 bases and J by 3 bases, and 6 bases separated the two germline ends. CDR3 length equals 12 residues. CDR1 SGHVS and CDR2 FNYEAQ come from the germline V gene. CDR3 region: CASTRDTGELFF. The CDR3 nucleotides are TGTGCCAGCACCCGGGACACCGGGGAGCTGTTTTTT.

A single count supports this clonotype. The chain links TRBV10-3 to TRBJ2-7; a possible D gene is TRBD2 (5 bases). The CDR3 sequence is 15 residues long. The V gene lost 0 bases and the J gene lost 0 bases, with 9 bases spanning the gap. Per germline, CDR1 ENHRY and CDR2 SYGVKD. CDR3 sequence reads: CAISESSVISYEQYF. DNA of the CDR3: TGTGCCATCAGTGAGTCTAGCGTAATCTCCTACGAGCAGTACTTC.

This clonotype was recorded at least ten times. This rearrangement joins TRBV12-3 or TRBV12-4 to TRBJ1-1; D possibly corresponds to TRBD1 (5 bases). V was trimmed by 5 bases and J by 4 bases, leaving 14 bases between them. The length of the CDR3 is 14 residues. The CDR3 loop is CASSLQRGTTEAFF. The CDR3 DNA reads TGTGCCAGCAGTCTACAGCGGGGGACCACTGAAGCTTTCTTT.

A single count supports this clonotype. The rearrangement joins TRBV7-9 to TRBJ1-2, with 7 bases identical to TRBD1. V was pared by 5 bases and J by 8 bases, with 5 bases of the junction left unmatched. Germline CDR1 is SEHNR and CDR2 is FQNEAQ (reference sequence). The CDR3 is made up of 12 amino acids. The CDR3 reads CASSPGGGGYTF. CDR3 DNA sequence: TGTGCCAGCAGCCCAGGGGGGGGAGGCTACACCTTC.

The V call is TRBV15, the J call TRBJ1-1; a possible D gene is TRBD1 (5 bases). Germline CDR1 and CDR2: LNHNV and YYDKDF (reference sequence). CDR3 length: 14 amino acids. The V and J ends lost 3 bases and 2 bases respectively, with 10 bases between them. CDR3 loop: CATSRGGDNTEAFF. The CDR3 region has the DNA TGTGCCACCAGCAGGGGGGGGGACAACACTGAAGCTTTCTTT.

J is TRBJ2-1 and V is TRBV24-1; D is perhaps TRBD1 (6 bases). The germline V gene encodes CDR1 KGHDR and CDR2 SFDVKD. Trimming shortened V by 6 bases and J by 14 bases, and 19 bases separated the two germline ends. This CDR3 has 13 residues. CDR3 nucleotide sequence: TGTGCCACCAGTCCTTCCAGGGGTGGGTTAGAGTTCTTC. Amino acids: CATSPSRGGLEFF.

The genes are TRBV10-3 and TRBJ2-5; D possibly corresponds to TRBD1 (6 bases). The CDR3 covers 14 residues. V lost 10 bases, J lost 5 bases, and 20 bases lay in between. In germline, CDR1 is ENHRY, CDR2 SYGVKD. This chain's CDR3 is CASRAGQPTETQYF. CDR3 DNA: TGTGCCAGCAGGGCCGGACAGCCAACGGAGACCCAGTACTTC.